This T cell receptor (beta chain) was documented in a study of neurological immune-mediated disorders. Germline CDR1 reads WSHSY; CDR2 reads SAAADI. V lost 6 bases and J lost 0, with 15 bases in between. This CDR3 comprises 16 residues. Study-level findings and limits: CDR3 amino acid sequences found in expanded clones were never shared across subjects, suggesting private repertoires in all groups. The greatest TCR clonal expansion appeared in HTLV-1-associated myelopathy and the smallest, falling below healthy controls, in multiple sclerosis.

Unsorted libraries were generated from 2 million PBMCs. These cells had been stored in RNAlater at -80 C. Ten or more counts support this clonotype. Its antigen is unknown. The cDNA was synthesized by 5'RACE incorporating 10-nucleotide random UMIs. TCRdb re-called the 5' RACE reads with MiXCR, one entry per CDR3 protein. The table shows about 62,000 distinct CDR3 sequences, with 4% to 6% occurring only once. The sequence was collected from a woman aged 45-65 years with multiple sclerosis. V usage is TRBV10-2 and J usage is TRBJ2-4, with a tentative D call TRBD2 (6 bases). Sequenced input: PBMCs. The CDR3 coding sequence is TGCGCCAGCAGGGGGGGTGGGGGACTAGCCAAAAACATTCAGTACTTC. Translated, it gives CASRGGGGLAKNIQYF.